This is a list of T cell receptor beta chains from one sample in a study of control samples from healthy donors and cancer patients. Here immunoSEQ multiplex PCR was the method, and the copy in TCRdb shows in-frame clones only, minus some. The sample lists over 100,000 clones; around 92% were seen once. Source material: blood. The receptors originated from a woman in her forties or fifties in good health. Both conserved end residues are part of each CDR3. Clone size is not always given. Where it is, it says once, few, many or a class for expanded clones.

j_call: TRBJ1-4
clone_size: -
v_call: TRBV6-5
cdr3_aa: CASSLDPGQSNEKLFF

j_call: TRBJ1-6
clone_size: -
v_call: TRBV7-9
cdr3_aa: CASSSYKKSPDNSPLHF

j_call: TRBJ1-2
clone_size: -
v_call: TRBV9
cdr3_aa: CASSVPDRALMGYTF

j_call: TRBJ1-4
clone_size: -
v_call: TRBV4-1
cdr3_aa: CASSQARFATNEKLFF

j_call: TRBJ2-6
clone_size: -
v_call: TRBV19
cdr3_aa: CASSGEGAGANVLTF

j_call: TRBJ2-2
clone_size: -
v_call: TRBV24-1
cdr3_aa: CATSDVDFANTGELFF

j_call: TRBJ1-2
clone_size: -
v_call: TRBV3-1/TRBV3-2
cdr3_aa: CASSHAPGGGRRSGYTF

j_call: TRBJ2-2
clone_size: -
v_call: TRBV6-5
cdr3_aa: CASRPRQGGTGELFF

j_call: TRBJ2-5
clone_size: -
v_call: TRBV6-6
cdr3_aa: CASRSGTETQYF

j_call: TRBJ2-1
clone_size: -
v_call: TRBV10-3
cdr3_aa: CAISGDNEQFF

j_call: TRBJ2-1
clone_size: -
v_call: TRBV19
cdr3_aa: CASSPLREHSYNEQFF

j_call: TRBJ2-1
clone_size: -
v_call: TRBV18
cdr3_aa: CASSPLAGASVYNEQFF

j_call: TRBJ1-5
clone_size: -
v_call: TRBV19
cdr3_aa: CATARGEGNQPQHF

j_call: TRBJ1-3
clone_size: -
v_call: TRBV7-8
cdr3_aa: CASSLALTGTGNTIYF

j_call: TRBJ2-5
clone_size: -
v_call: TRBV6-5
cdr3_aa: CASRTSGTQETQYF

j_call: TRBJ2-5
clone_size: -
v_call: TRBV6-5
cdr3_aa: CASSYSKTPEGTQYF

j_call: TRBJ2-7
clone_size: -
v_call: TRBV21-1
cdr3_aa: CASKRGRLAGIHEQYF

j_call: TRBJ1-4
clone_size: -
v_call: TRBV5-1
cdr3_aa: CASSFGTGGEKLFF

j_call: TRBJ1-1
clone_size: -
v_call: TRBV2
cdr3_aa: CASRLRGQWNTEAFF

j_call: TRBJ1-6
clone_size: -
v_call: TRBV5-8
cdr3_aa: CASSFSFGSPLHF

j_call: TRBJ2-3
clone_size: once
v_call: TRBV4-1
cdr3_aa: CASSQDLPTQYF

j_call: TRBJ2-7
clone_size: -
v_call: TRBV5-1
cdr3_aa: CASSLGPGPGAVAGTYEQYF

j_call: TRBJ1-5
clone_size: -
v_call: TRBV27
cdr3_aa: CASSLVRHQPQHF

j_call: TRBJ1-5
clone_size: once
v_call: TRBV7-2
cdr3_aa: CASSTQGLNQPQHF

j_call: TRBJ2-2
clone_size: -
v_call: TRBV5-1
cdr3_aa: CASSSGQFSGELFF

j_call: TRBJ1-6
clone_size: -
v_call: TRBV6-5
cdr3_aa: CASSRGENSPLHF

j_call: TRBJ1-1
clone_size: -
v_call: TRBV6-5
cdr3_aa: CASNTAAGEAFF

j_call: TRBJ1-4
clone_size: -
v_call: TRBV3-1/TRBV3-2
cdr3_aa: CASSPLLNEKLFF